One and the same sample provided the 8 T cell receptor beta chains below, sequenced in a study of vaccination effects on CD4 cells after COVID-19. Only in-frame clones appear in the TCRdb table, and some are missing; sequencing was by immunoSEQ multiplex PCR. Of about 24,000 clones listed, 77% are singletons. No antigen has been identified for these receptors. Antigen-specific CD4+ T cells were expanded (with viral peptide pools) by the ViraFEST assay ahead of sequencing. Researchers isolated CD4+ T cells once approximately eleven days of culture had elapsed. As their vaccination, participants received two doses of either BNT162b2 or mRNA-1273. The material sequenced was CD4+ T cells from PBMCs cultured with HCoV-NL63 spike peptides, taken after COVID-19 vaccination. These receptors all come from a human donor who received a COVID-19 vaccine.

The rearrangement joins TRBV4-2 to TRBJ1-1; D perhaps matches TRBD1 (6 bases). The CDR3 has 13 residues. Germline V gene sequence: CDR1 LGHNA, CDR2 YNFKEQ. The V end lost 10 bases, the J end lost 4 bases, and 16 bases lay between the germline ends. The CDR3 sequence is CATRGGESTEAFF. The CDR3 DNA follows: TGTGCCACGAGGGGGGGGGAGAGCACTGAAGCTTTCTTT.

The chain joins TRBV18 to TRBJ1-5; 12 bases agree with TRBD1. CDR1 and CDR2 from the germline V gene are KGHSH and LQKENI. This CDR3 has 20 amino acids. V lost 2 bases to trimming and J lost 2 bases; unmatched junction nucleotides: 13. CDR3 loop: CASSPRAGQGADMGNQPQHF. CDR3 sequence (DNA): TGTGCCAGCTCACCAAGGGCGGGACAGGGGGCTGACATGGGCAATCAGCCCCAGCATTTT.

The chain employs TRBV7-2 and TRBJ2-7; 7 bases line up with TRBD2. CDR3 length: 15 amino acids. CDR1 and CDR2 (germline): SGHTA, FQGNSA. V trimming: 1 base; J trimming: 2 bases; junction bases outside the gene matches: 5. The CDR3 here is CASSLGSGAPYEQYF. CDR3 nucleotides: TGTGCCAGCAGCTTAGGGAGCGGGGCGCCCTACGAGCAGTACTTC.

The chain joins TRBV2 to TRBJ2-3; no firm D call. Germline assignment: CDR1 SNHLY and CDR2 FYNNEI. V lost 8 bases, J lost 1 base, and 19 bases lay in between. The CDR3 consists of 16 residues. This CDR3 reads CASCGFGQPGTDTQYF. The CDR3 bases are TGTGCCAGCTGCGGTTTTGGGCAACCCGGCACAGATACGCAGTATTTT.

The chain employs TRBV4-1 and TRBJ2-7; no clear D gene. V shed 4 bases and J shed 4 bases, with 14 bases lying between them. Germline loops: CDR1 MGHRA, CDR2 YSYEKL. The CDR3 sequence is 14 residues long. Here the CDR3 reads CASSPVGKGYEQYF. CDR3 nucleotides: TGCGCCAGCAGCCCCGTGGGCAAAGGGTACGAGCAGTACTTC.

The V call is TRBV18, the J call TRBJ2-7; either TRBD1 or TRBD2 may supply D (5 bases each). CDR1 KGHSH and CDR2 LQKENI come from the germline V gene. V lost 2 bases, J lost 1 base, and 15 bases lay in between. The CDR3 has 16 amino acids. CDR3 coding DNA: TGTGCCAGCTCACCAGTTTCCCGGGACGGATCCTACGAGCAGTACTTC. It yields the protein CASSPVSRDGSYEQYF.

The J gene is TRBJ2-1, the V gene TRBV5-1; 14 positions agree with TRBD2. Germline values: CDR1 SGHRS, CDR2 YFSETQ. This CDR3 spans 16 amino acids. Trimming removed 2 bases from V and 7 bases from J; junction bases left unmatched: 5. The CDR3 nucleotides read TGCGCCAGCAGCTTATATGGGACTAGCGGGGGTAATGAGCAGTTCTTC. Translating it yields CASSLYGTSGGNEQFF.

The chain carries TRBV27 and TRBJ2-3; 12 bases fit TRBD1. CDR3 length: 15 residues. Per germline, CDR1 MNHEY and CDR2 SMNVEV (reference sequence). Trimming took 5 bases from V and 5 from J; bases not matched to a gene: 5. The CDR3 here is CASSLGQGALDTQYF. The CDR3 nucleotides are TGTGCCAGCAGTCTGGGACAGGGGGCATTAGATACGCAGTATTTT.